A selection of T cell receptor beta chains follows, all from one sample in a study of blood T cell repertoires in COVID-19. Only in-frame clones appear in the TCRdb table, and some are missing; sequencing was by immunoSEQ multiplex PCR. This sample has roughly 190,000 clones, with approximately 89% found just once. Input material: peripheral blood. The receptors were gathered from a woman aged 55-69 years with acute or convalescent COVID-19. Each CDR3 is given with its conserved first and last residue. A row's size may be missing; if present it is once, few, many or a size class.

CDR3 length: 13; clone size: .; J gene: TRBJ1-2; V gene: TRBV27; CDR3 protein: CASSFRGSYGYTF
CDR3 length: 15; clone size: .; J gene: TRBJ2-2; V gene: TRBV7-7; CDR3 protein: CASSPGRGITGELFF
CDR3 length: 14; clone size: .; J gene: TRBJ1-1; V gene: TRBV19; CDR3 protein: CASRDSDTYTEAFF
CDR3 length: 13; clone size: .; J gene: TRBJ1-1; V gene: TRBV7-9; CDR3 protein: CASSFSTGTEAFF
CDR3 length: 13; clone size: once; J gene: TRBJ1-2; V gene: TRBV6-2/TRBV6-3; CDR3 protein: CASSSRLDYGYTF
CDR3 length: 13; clone size: .; J gene: TRBJ1-1; V gene: TRBV3-1/TRBV3-2; CDR3 protein: CASSQILGTEAFF
CDR3 length: 20; clone size: .; J gene: TRBJ2-3; V gene: TRBV15; CDR3 protein: CATSRGGGGGRAAGTDTQYF
CDR3 length: 16; clone size: .; J gene: TRBJ1-1; V gene: TRBV19; CDR3 protein: CASSTSSTGLNTEAFF
CDR3 length: 14; clone size: .; J gene: TRBJ1-5; V gene: TRBV29-1; CDR3 protein: CSVSGGVSNQPQHF
CDR3 length: 17; clone size: .; J gene: TRBJ2-1; V gene: TRBV28; CDR3 protein: CASSSPPWTSGNNEQFF
CDR3 length: 15; clone size: .; J gene: TRBJ2-3; V gene: TRBV27; CDR3 protein: CASSTGLAGSDTQYF
CDR3 length: 15; clone size: .; J gene: TRBJ2-3; V gene: TRBV6-5; CDR3 protein: CASRMTGGESDTQYF
CDR3 length: 13; clone size: few; J gene: TRBJ1-1; V gene: TRBV19; CDR3 protein: CASSIDRGAEAFF
CDR3 length: 13; clone size: .; J gene: TRBJ1-1; V gene: TRBV14; CDR3 protein: CASSQVRGREAFF
CDR3 length: 17; clone size: .; J gene: TRBJ2-3; V gene: TRBV11-2; CDR3 protein: CASSPRGIRRLVDTQYF
CDR3 length: 14; clone size: .; J gene: TRBJ1-5; V gene: TRBV5-5; CDR3 protein: CASSWTGASQPQHF
CDR3 length: 16; clone size: .; J gene: TRBJ2-5; V gene: TRBV3-1/TRBV3-2; CDR3 protein: CASSLLETSGEETQYF
CDR3 length: 16; clone size: .; J gene: TRBJ1-2; V gene: TRBV28; CDR3 protein: CASSFPGTLVGYGYTF
CDR3 length: 13; clone size: .; J gene: TRBJ1-1; V gene: TRBV3-1/TRBV3-2; CDR3 protein: CASRQTGHTEAFF
CDR3 length: 16; clone size: .; J gene: TRBJ2-1; V gene: TRBV5-1; CDR3 protein: CASSPGLAVSYNEQFF
CDR3 length: 15; clone size: once; J gene: TRBJ1-4; V gene: TRBV5-1; CDR3 protein: CASSLAGGIGEKLFF
CDR3 length: 14; clone size: .; J gene: TRBJ1-1; V gene: TRBV3-1/TRBV3-2; CDR3 protein: CASSQPDRGKAAFF
CDR3 length: 15; clone size: .; J gene: TRBJ2-1; V gene: TRBV3-1/TRBV3-2; CDR3 protein: CASSQGQGFYNEQFF
CDR3 length: 13; clone size: .; J gene: TRBJ2-1; V gene: TRBV2; CDR3 protein: CASSGREVNEQFF
CDR3 length: 15; clone size: .; J gene: TRBJ1-2; V gene: TRBV5-1; CDR3 protein: CASSLDLGGRGGYTF
CDR3 length: 15; clone size: .; J gene: TRBJ1-6; V gene: TRBV6-1; CDR3 protein: CASSERGGYNSPLHF
CDR3 length: 15; clone size: .; J gene: TRBJ1-2; V gene: TRBV18; CDR3 protein: CASSPLGGESYGYTF
CDR3 length: 17; clone size: .; J gene: TRBJ1-2; V gene: TRBV5-6; CDR3 protein: CASSTSDRHLRYYGYTF
CDR3 length: 13; clone size: .; J gene: TRBJ1-6; V gene: TRBV9; CDR3 protein: CASSVEINSPLHF
CDR3 length: 15; clone size: once; J gene: TRBJ1-6; V gene: TRBV6-5; CDR3 protein: CASSYTLQGYSPLHF
CDR3 length: 15; clone size: few; J gene: TRBJ1-2; V gene: TRBV6-5; CDR3 protein: CASRTGHNAGYGYTF
CDR3 length: 15; clone size: .; J gene: TRBJ2-1; V gene: TRBV2; CDR3 protein: CATRLVGGPVYEQFF